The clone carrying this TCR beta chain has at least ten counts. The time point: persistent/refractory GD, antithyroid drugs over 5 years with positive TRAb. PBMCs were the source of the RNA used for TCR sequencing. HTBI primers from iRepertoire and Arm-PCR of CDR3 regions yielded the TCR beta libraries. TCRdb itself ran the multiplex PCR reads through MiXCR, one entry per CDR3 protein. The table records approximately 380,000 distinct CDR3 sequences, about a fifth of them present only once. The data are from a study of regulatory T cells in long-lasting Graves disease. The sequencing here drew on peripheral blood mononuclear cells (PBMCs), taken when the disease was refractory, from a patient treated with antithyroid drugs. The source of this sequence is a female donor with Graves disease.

CDR3: CASSYRTGIDFF. The CDR3, as DNA: TGTGCCAGCAGTTACCGGACAGGGATTGATTTCTTT. This chain uses TRBV12-3 or TRBV12-4 with TRBJ1-1, with 8 bases fitting TRBD1. V lost 4 bases, J lost 13 bases, and 8 bases stayed unmatched. The CDR3 spans 12 residues.